Here is one TCR beta chain with its context. Its antigen is still unknown. Constant-segment primers served in 5'RACE that generated TCR alpha and TCR beta cDNA libraries bearing sample barcodes and UMIs. TCRdb fed the 5' RACE reads into MiXCR, producing one record per CDR3 protein. This table has approximately 210,000 distinct CDR3 sequences, 25% to 35% appearing once. The record originates from a study of T-cell memory formation after mild COVID-19. Looking at the study overall: Largely, TCR clusters stayed within a single donor.

Study-level points and caveats: The appearance of some responding clones in pre-infection memory suggested that cross-reactive memory joined. Confirmation was lacking for SARS-CoV-2 specificity of second-wave clones that peaked on day 37.

The CDR3 length is 14 residues. The germline V gene has CDR1 MGHRA and CDR2 YSYEKL. Trimming removed 3 bases at V and 0 bases at J, with 8 bases between. The TCR originated in an adult woman who had mild COVID-19 (a few samples of this study predate the infection). Cell type and time point are not known. The chain carries TRBV4-1 and TRBJ2-5; D gene ambiguous. The sample comprised PBMCs or a T cell subset sorted from them (not recorded which). The CDR3 DNA reads TGCGCCAGCAGCCACCGGGCGTACCAAGAGACCCAGTACTTC. This encodes CASSHRAYQETQYF.